This TCR beta chain was sequenced during a study of blood T cells in healthy people across ages. Study-level background: Through template switching, about one barcoded beta molecule was captured per two T cells, as measured in model experiments.

J was trimmed by 3 bases and V by 7 bases; bases with no gene match: 10. From germline, CDR1 is DFQATT and CDR2 SNEGSKA (reference sequence). The CDR3 is 15 residues long. The authors ran a second PCR of roughly 6 to 12 cycles using a sample-barcoded 5' primer and a J-beta primer mix. TCRdb analysed the 5' RACE reads with MiXCR anew, one entry per CDR3 protein. Among roughly 2 million distinct CDR3 sequences, 49% were seen once, and the ten largest hold over 2%. Sequencing was performed on blood. The source of this sequence is a woman aged 40 to 55 in good health. This sequence joins TRBV20-1 and TRBJ2-1, with 9 bases aligning to TRBD2. The CDR3 loop is CSGVDPSGVYNEQFF. The CDR3 region has the DNA TGCAGTGGGGTAGACCCTAGCGGGGTCTACAATGAGCAGTTCTTC.